The clone carrying this TCR beta chain was counted a few times. This sample stems from a study of yellow fever vaccine responses in identical twins. A single record per CDR3 protein comes from TCRdb applying MiXCR to the RT-PCR reads. The sample includes tens of thousands of distinct CDR3 sequences, around 77% of them seen just once. Germline CDR1 is SQVTM and CDR2 is ANQGSEA. The CDR3 has 12 residues. The ends were cut back, 6 bases at V and 1 base at J, with 9 bases in the middle. Source: T cells from blood (PBMCs), unsorted or a sorted subset (not recorded which), taken before or after yellow fever vaccination (not recorded which). The rearrangement uses TRBV29-1 and TRBJ1-1; TRBD1 might be the D (6 bases). This sequence was found in a young woman who received the yellow fever vaccine. CDR3 nucleotide sequence: TGCAGCGTCGGGACACCGAACACTGAAGCTTTCTTT. Translation gives CSVGTPNTEAFF. The variable domain in full, with the rest retrieved from reference TRBV29-1 and TRBJ1-1, is SAVISQKPSRDICQRGTSLTIQCQVDSQVTMMFWYRQQPGQSLTLIATANQGSEATYESGFVIDKFPISRPNLTFSTLTVSNMSPEDSSIYLCSVGTPNTEAFFGQGTRLTVV.